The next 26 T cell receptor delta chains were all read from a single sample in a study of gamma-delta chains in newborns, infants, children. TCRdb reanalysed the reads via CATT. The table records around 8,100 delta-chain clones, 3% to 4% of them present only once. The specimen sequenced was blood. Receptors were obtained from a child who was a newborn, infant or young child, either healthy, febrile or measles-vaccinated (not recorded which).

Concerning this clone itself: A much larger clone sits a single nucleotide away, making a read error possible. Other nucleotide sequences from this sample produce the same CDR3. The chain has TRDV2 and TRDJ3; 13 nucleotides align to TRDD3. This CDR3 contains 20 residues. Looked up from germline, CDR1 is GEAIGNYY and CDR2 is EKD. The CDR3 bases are TGTGCCTGTGACACCGTACTGGGGGATACGAGCTCCTGGGACACCCGGCAGATGTTTTTC. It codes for CACDTVLGDTSSWDTRQMFF.

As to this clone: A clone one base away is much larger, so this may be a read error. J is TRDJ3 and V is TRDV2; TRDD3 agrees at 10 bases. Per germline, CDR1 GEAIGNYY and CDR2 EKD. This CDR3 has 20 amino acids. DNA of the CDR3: TGTGCCTGTGACACCGTACTGGGGGATGTTAGCTCCTGGGACGCCCGACAGATGTTTTTC. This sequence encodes CACDTVLGDVSSWDARQMFF.

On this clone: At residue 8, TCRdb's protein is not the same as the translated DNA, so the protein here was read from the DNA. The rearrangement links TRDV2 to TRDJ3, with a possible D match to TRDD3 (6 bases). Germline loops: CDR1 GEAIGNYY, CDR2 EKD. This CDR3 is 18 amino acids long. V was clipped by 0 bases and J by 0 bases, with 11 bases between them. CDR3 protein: CACDTWGCNSWDTRQMFF. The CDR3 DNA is TGTGCCTGTGACACCTGGGGATGCAACTCCTGGGACACCCGACAGATGTTTTTC.

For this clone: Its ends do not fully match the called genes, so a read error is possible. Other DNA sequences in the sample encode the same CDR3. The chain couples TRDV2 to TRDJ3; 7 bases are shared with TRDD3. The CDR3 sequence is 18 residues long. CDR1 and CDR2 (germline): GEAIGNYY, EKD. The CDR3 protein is CACDTWGSLSWDTRQMFF. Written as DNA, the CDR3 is TGTGCCTGTGACACCTGGGGGAGCCTCTCCTGGGACACCCGGCAGATGTTTTTC.

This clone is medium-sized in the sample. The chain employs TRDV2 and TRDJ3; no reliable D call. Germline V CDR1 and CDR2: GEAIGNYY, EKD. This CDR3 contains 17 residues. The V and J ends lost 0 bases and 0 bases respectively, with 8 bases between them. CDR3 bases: TGTGCCTGTGACACCGCTTCGCTCTCCTGGGACACCCGACAGATGTTTTTC. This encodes CACDTASLSWDTRQMFF.

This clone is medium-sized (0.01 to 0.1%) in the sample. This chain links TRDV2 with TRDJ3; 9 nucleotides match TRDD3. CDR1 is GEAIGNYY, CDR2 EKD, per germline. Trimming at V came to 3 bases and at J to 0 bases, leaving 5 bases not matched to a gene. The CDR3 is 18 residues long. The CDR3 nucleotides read TGTGCCTGTGACGTACTGGGGGACCTCTCCTGGGACACCCGACAGATGTTTTTC. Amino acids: CACDVLGDLSWDTRQMFF.

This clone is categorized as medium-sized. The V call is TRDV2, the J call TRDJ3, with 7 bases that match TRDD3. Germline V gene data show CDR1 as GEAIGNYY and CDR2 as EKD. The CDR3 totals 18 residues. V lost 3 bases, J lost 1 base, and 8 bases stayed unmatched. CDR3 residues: CACDHVLGPSWDTRQMFF. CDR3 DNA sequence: TGTGCCTGTGACCACGTACTGGGGCCGTCCTGGGACACCCGACAGATGTTTTTC.

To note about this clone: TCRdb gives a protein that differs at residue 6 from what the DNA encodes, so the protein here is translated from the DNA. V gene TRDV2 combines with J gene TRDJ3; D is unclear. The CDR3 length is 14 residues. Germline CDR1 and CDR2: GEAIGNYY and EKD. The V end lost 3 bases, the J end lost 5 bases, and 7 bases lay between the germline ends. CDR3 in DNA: TGTGCCTGTGACGTAATGGGGGACACCCGACAGATGTTTTTC. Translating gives CACDVMGDTRQMFF.

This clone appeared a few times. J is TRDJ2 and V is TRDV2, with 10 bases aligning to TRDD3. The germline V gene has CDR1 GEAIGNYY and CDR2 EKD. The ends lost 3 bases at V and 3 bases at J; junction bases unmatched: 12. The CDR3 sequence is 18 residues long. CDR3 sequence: CACDSLGDRGEMTAQLFF. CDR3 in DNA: TGTGCCTGTGACTCTCTGGGGGATAGGGGGGAAATGACAGCACAACTCTTCTTT.

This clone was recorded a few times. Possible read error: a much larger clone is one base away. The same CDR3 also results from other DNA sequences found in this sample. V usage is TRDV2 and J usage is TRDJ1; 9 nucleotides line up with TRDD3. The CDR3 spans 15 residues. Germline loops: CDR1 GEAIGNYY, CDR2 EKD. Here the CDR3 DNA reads TGTGCCTGTGACTTCCTACTGGGGGACACCGACAAACTCATCTTT. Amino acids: CACDFLLGDTDKLIF.

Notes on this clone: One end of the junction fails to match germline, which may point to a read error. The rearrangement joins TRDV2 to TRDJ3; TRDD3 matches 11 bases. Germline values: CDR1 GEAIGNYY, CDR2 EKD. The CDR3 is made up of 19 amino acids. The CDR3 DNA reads TGTGCCTGTGGCACCGTTGGACTGGGGGATACCTGGGACACCCGACAGATGTTTTTC. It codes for CACGTVGLGDTWDTRQMFF.

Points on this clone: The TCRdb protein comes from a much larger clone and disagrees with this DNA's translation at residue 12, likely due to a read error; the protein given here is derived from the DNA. The CDR3 reads CACDPLTGGYAAAQLFF. The CDR3 region has the DNA TGCGCCTGTGACCCTCTAACTGGGGGATACGCGGCAGCACAACTCTTCTTT. The genes are TRDV2 and TRDJ2; 13 positions agree with TRDD3. Germline V lookup: CDR1 GEAIGNYY, CDR2 EKD. The CDR3 runs to 17 residues.

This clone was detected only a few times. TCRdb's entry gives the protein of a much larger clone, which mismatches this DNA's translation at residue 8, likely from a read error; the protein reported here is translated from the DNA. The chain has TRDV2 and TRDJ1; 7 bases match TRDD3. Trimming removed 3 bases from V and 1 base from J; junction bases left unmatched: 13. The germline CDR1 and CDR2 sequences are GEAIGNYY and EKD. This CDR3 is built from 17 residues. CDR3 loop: CACDLLGNRGGTDKLIF. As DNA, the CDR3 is TGTGCCTGTGACCTACTGGGGAATCGAGGTGGCACCGATAAACTCATCTTT.

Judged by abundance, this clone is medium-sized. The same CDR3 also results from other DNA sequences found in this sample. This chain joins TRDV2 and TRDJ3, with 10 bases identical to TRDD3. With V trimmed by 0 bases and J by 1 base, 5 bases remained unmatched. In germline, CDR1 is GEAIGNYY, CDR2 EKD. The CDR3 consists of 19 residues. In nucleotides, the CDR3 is TGTGCCTGTGACACCTGGGGGATACAGAGTTCCTGGGACACCCGACAGATGTTTTTC. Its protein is CACDTWGIQSSWDTRQMFF.

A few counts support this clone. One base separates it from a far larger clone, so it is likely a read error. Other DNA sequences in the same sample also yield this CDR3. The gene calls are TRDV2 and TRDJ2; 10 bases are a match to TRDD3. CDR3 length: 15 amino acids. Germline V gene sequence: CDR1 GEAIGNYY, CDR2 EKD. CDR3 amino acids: CACDVLGDLTAQLFF. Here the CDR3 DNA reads TGTGCCTGTGACGTACTGGGGGATTTGACGGCACAACTCTTCTTT.

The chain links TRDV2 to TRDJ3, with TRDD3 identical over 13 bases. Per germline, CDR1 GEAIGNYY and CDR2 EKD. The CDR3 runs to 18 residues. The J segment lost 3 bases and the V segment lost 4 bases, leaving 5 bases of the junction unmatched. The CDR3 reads CACDYWGIRDWDTRQMFF. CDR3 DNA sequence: TGTGCCTGTGATTACTGGGGGATACGTGACTGGGACACCCGACAGATGTTTTTC.

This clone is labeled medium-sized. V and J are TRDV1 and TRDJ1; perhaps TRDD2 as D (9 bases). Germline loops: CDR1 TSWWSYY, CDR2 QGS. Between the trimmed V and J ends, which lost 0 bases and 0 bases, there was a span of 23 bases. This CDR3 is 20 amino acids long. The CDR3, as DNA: TGTGCTCTTGGGGAACTAGGCCTTCCTACTGGGGGCCCGTACACCGATAAACTCATCTTT. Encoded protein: CALGELGLPTGGPYTDKLIF.

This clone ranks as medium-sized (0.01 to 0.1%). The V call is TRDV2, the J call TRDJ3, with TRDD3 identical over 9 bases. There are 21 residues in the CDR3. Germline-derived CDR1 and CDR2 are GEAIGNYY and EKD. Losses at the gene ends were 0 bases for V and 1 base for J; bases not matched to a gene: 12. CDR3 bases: TGTGCCTGTGACACCCTCACTTACTGGGGGACAAAATCCTGGGACACCCGACAGATGTTTTTC. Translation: CACDTLTYWGTKSWDTRQMFF.

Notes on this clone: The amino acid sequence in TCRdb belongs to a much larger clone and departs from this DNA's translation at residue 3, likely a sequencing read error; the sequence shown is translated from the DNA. The CDR3 reads CARDTWGTAQLFF. As DNA, the CDR3 is TGTGCCCGTGACACCTGGGGGACAGCACAACTCTTCTTT. V usage is TRDV2 and J usage is TRDJ2; D may be TRDD3 (6 bases). The germline V gene has CDR1 GEAIGNYY and CDR2 EKD. This CDR3 region has 13 residues.

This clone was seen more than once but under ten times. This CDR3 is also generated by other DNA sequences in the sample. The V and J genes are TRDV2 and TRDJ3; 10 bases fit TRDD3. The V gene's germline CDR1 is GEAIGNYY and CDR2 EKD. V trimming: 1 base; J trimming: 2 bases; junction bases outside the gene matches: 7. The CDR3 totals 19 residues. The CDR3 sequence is CACDTVLGDSPWDTRQMFF. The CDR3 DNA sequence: TGTGCCTGTGACACTGTACTGGGGGATTCCCCCTGGGACACCCGACAGATGTTTTTC.

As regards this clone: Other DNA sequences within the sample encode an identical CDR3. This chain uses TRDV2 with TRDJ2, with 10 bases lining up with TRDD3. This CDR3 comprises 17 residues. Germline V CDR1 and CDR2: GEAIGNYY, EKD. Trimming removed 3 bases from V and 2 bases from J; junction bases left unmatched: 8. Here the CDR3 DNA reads TGTGCCTGTGACCCCTGGGGGATAAGTTCGTTGACAGCACAACTCTTCTTT. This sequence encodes CACDPWGISSLTAQLFF.

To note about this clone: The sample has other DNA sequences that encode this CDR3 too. CDR3 coding DNA: TGTGCCTGTGACACCGTACTGGGAGATACTCTCTCCTGGGACACCCGACAGATGTTTTTC. Translation gives CACDTVLGDTLSWDTRQMFF. This rearrangement joins TRDV2 to TRDJ3; perhaps TRDD3 as D (6 bases). Germline CDR1 and CDR2: GEAIGNYY and EKD. The CDR3 contains 20 residues. V was pared by 0 bases and J by 0 bases, with 17 bases between.

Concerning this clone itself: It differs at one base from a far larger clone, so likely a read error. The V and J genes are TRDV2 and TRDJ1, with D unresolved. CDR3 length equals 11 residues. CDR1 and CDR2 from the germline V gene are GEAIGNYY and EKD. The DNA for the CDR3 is TGTGCCTGTGACTACACCGATAAACCCATCTTT. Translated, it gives CACDYTDKPIF.

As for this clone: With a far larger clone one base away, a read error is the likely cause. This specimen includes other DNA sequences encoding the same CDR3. The CDR3 sequence is CACDTWGTDKLIF. The CDR3 DNA reads as TGCGCCTGTGACACCTGGGGGACCGATAAACTCATCTTT. J is TRDJ1 and V is TRDV2; TRDD3 matches 7 bases. Germline CDR1 GEAIGNYY, CDR2 EKD. CDR3 size: 13 residues.

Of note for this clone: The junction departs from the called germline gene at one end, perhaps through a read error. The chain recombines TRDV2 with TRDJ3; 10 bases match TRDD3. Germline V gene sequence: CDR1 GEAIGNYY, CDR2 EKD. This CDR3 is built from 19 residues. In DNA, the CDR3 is TGTGCCTGTGATGCCTTACTGGGGGATCGCTCCTGGGGCACCCGACAGATGTTTTTC. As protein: CACDALLGDRSWGTRQMFF.

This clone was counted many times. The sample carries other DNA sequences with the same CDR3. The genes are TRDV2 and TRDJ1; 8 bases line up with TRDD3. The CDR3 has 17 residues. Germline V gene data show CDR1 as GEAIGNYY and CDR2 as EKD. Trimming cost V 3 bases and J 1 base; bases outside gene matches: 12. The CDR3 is CACDGLLGVLSTDKLIF. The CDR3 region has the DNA TGTGCCTGTGACGGCTTACTGGGGGTCCTGTCCACCGATAAACTCATCTTT.